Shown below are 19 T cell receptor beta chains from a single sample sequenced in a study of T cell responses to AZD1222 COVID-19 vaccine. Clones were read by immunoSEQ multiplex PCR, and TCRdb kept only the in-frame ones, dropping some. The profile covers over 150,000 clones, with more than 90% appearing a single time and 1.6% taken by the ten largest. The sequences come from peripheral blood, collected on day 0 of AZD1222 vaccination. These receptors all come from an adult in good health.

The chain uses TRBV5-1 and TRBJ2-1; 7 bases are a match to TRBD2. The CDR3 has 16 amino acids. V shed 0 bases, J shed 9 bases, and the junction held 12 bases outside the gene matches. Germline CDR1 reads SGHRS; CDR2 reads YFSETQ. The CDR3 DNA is TGCGCCAGCAGCTTGGGAAATAGCGGGCGAGGGGTTGAGCAGTTCTTC. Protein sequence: CASSLGNSGRGVEQFF. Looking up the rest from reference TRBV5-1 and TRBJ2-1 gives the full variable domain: KAGVTQTPRYLIKTRGQQVTLSCSPISGHRSVSWYQQTPGQGLQFLFEYFSETQRNKGNFPGRFSGRQFSNSRSEMNVSTLELGDSALYLCASSLGNSGRGVEQFFGPGTRLTVL.

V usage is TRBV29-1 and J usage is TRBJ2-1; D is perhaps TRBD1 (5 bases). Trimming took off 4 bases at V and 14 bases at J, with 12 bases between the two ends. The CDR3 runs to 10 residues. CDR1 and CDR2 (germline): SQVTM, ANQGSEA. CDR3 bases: TGCAGCGTTGGGGCACAAGGGGAGTTCTTC. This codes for CSVGAQGEFF.

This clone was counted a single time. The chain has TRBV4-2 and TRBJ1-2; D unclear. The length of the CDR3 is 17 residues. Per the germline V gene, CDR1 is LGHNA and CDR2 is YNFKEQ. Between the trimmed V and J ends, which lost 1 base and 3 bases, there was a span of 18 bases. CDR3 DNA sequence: TGTGCCAGCAGCCAAGTTTGGACCCTTCGTGAGGACTATGGCTACACCTTC. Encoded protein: CASSQVWTLREDYGYTF.

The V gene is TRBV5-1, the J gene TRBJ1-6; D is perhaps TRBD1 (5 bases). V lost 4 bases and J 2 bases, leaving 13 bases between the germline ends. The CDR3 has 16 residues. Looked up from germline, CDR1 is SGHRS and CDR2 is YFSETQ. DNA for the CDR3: TGCGCCAGCAGCGCGGGATCAGGGACCTATAATTCACCCCTCCACTTT. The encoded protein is CASSAGSGTYNSPLHF.

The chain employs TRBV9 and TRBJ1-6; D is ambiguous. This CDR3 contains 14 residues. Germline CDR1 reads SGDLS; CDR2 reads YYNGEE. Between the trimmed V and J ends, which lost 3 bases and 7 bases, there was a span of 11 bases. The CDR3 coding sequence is TGTGCCAGCAGCGGCGATATGGGAAATTCACCCCTCCACTTT. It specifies CASSGDMGNSPLHF.

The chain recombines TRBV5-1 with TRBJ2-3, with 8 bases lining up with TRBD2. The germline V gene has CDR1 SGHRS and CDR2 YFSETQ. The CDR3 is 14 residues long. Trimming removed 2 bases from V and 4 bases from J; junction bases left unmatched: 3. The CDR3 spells CASSFSGVADTQYF. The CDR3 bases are TGCGCCAGCAGCTTTAGCGGGGTCGCAGATACGCAGTATTTT.

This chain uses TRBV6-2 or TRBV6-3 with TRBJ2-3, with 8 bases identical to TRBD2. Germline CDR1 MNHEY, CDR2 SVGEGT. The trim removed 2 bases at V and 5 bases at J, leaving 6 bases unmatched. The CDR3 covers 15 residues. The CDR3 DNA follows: TGTGCCAGCAGTTACCCCACCGGGGGGGGAGATACGCAGTATTTT. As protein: CASSYPTGGGDTQYF.

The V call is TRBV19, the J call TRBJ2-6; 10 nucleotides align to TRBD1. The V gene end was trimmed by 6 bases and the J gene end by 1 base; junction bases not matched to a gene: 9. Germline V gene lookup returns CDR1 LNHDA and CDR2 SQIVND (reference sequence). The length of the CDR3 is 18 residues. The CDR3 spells CASSLSGQGRSGANVLTF. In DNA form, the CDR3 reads TGTGCCAGTAGCCTATCGGGACAGGGGCGGTCTGGGGCCAACGTCCTGACTTTC. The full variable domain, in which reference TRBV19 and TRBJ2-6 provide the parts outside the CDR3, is DGGITQSPKYLFRKEGQNVTLSCEQNLNHDAMYWYRQDPGQGLRLIYYSQIVNDFQKGDIAEGYSVSREKKESFPLTVTSAQKNPTAFYLCASSLSGQGRSGANVLTFGAGSRLTVL.

The CDR3 coding sequence is TGTGCCAGCAGCTTAGCGGAAAGCTCCTACAATGAGCAGTTCTTC. Encoded protein: CASSLAESSYNEQFF. This chain joins TRBV7-2 and TRBJ2-1; D is undetermined. Trimming stripped 0 bases from V and 0 bases from J, with 6 bases between. Germline V lookup: CDR1 SGHTA, CDR2 FQGNSA. The CDR3 runs 15 residues.

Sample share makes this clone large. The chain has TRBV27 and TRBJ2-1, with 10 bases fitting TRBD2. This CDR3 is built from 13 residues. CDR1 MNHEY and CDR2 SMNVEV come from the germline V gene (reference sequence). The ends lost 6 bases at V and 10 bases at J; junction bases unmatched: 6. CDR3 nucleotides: TGTGCCAGCAGAGGACTAGCGGTCTCGGAGCAGTTCTTC. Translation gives CASRGLAVSEQFF.

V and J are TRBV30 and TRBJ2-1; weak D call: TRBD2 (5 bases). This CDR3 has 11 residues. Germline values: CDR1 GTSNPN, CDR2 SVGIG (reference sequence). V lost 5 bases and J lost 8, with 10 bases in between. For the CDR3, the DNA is TGTGCCTGGGGGTATAGCGATGAGCAGTTCTTC. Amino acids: CAWGYSDEQFF.

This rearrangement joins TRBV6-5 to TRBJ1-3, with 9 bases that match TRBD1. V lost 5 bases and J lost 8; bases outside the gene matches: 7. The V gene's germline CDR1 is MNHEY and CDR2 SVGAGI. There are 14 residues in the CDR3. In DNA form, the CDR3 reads TGTGCCAGCAGTACCCGGACAGGGGACGACACCATATATTTT. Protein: CASSTRTGDDTIYF.

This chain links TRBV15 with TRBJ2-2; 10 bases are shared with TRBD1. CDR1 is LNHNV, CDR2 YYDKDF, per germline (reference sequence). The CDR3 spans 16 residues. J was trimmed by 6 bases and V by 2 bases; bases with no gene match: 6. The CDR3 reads CATSRSTGTGAGELFF. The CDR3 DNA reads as TGTGCCACCAGCAGATCAACCGGGACAGGGGCCGGGGAGCTGTTTTTT.

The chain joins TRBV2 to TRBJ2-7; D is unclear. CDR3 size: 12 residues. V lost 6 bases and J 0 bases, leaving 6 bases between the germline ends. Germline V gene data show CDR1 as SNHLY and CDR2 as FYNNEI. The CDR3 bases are TGTGCCAGCAGCCGACCCTCCTACGAGCAGTACTTC. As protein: CASSRPSYEQYF.

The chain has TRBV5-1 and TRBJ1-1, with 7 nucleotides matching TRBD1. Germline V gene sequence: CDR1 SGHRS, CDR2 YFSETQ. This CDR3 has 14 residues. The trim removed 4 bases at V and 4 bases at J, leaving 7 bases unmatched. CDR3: CASSATGAGTEAFF. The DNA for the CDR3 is TGCGCCAGCAGCGCCACAGGGGCGGGCACTGAAGCTTTCTTT.

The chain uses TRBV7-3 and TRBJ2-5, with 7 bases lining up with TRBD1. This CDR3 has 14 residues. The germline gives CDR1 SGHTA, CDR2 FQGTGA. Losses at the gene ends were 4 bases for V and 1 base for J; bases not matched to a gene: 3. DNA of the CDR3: TGTGCCAGCAGCTCGACAGGGTTCCAAGAGACCCAGTACTTC. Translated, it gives CASSSTGFQETQYF.

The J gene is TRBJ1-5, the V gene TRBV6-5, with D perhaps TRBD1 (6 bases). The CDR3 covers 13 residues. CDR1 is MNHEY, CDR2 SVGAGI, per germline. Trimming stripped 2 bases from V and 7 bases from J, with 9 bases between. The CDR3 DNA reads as TGTGCCAGCAGTTACGGGGGGGCACAGCCCCAGCATTTT. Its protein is CASSYGGAQPQHF.

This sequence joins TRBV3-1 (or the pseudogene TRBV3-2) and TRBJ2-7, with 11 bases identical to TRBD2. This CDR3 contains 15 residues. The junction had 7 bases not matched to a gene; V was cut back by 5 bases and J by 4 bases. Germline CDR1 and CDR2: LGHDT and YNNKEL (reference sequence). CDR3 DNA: TGTGCCAGCAGCGTTACTAGCGGGGGCGGTTACGAGCAGTACTTC. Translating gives CASSVTSGGGYEQYF.

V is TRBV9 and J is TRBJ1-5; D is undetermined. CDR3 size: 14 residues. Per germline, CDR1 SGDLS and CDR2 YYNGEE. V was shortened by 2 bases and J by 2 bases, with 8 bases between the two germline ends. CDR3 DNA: TGTGCCAGCAGCGTGGGCCAGGGCAATCAGCCCCAGCATTTT. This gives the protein CASSVGQGNQPQHF.